This entry is about one TCR beta chain. These data are taken from a study of T cell changes during pregnancy in multiple sclerosis. Measured with immunoSEQ multiplex PCR; TCRdb has only the in-frame clones, and not every one. Of approximately 100,000 clones in the sample, around 92% were seen once. This TCR came from a female donor in good health, enrolled as a control in a pregnancy study. This specimen was peripheral blood, taken after pregnancy.

CDR3 region: CASSYTDRANQPQHF. The CDR3, as DNA: TGTGCCAGCAGTTATACGGACAGGGCCAATCAGCCCCAGCATTTT. The chain has TRBV28 and TRBJ1-5, with 8 bases lining up with TRBD1. The germline CDR1 and CDR2 sequences are MDHEN and SYDVKM. This CDR3 is built from 15 residues. The junction had 5 bases not matched to a gene; V was cut back by 4 bases and J by 3 bases.